This record looks at one TCR beta chain sequence and its context. Germline CDR1 is SQVTM and CDR2 is ANQGSEA. J was trimmed by 4 bases and V by 7 bases; bases with no gene match: 3. This CDR3 region has 12 residues. TCRdb's table, derived via immunoSEQ multiplex PCR, lists solely in-frame clones and lacks some. The sample has hundreds of thousands of clones, around 88% seen once. This sample is part of a study of blood T cell repertoires in COVID-19. Looking at the study overall: Acute and convalescent COVID-19 samples came from the United States, Italy and Spain.

The chain carries TRBV29-1 and TRBJ2-7, with 11 bases matching TRBD1. The TCR originated in a woman between 45 and 60 years old who had recovered from COVID-19. Sequenced: PBMCs or T cells enriched from blood (not recorded which). The CDR3 spells CSAGQGGYEQYF. The CDR3 nucleotides are TGCAGCGCGGGACAGGGGGGGTACGAGCAGTACTTC.